The sequence of this T cell receptor beta chain was determined in a study of blood T cell repertoires in COVID-19. Study details: Material from acute and convalescent COVID-19 was sourced from the United States, Italy and Spain. PBMCs, B-cell-depleted T cells, or T cells provided the cDNA or gDNA that made up the material.

TCRdb keeps only in-frame clones here, not all; method: immunoSEQ multiplex PCR. Of roughly 70,000 clones detected, over 80% appear once; the ten largest clones hold approximately 6.7%. This receptor was obtained from an elderly woman with active COVID-19. The source material was peripheral blood.

CDR3 bases: TGTGCCAGCAGCCCCGGGAACACCTACGAGCAGTACTTC. The encoded protein is CASSPGNTYEQYF. This sequence joins TRBV9 and TRBJ2-7; D perhaps matches TRBD2 (5 bases). Germline CDR1 is SGDLS and CDR2 is YYNGEE. Trimming shortened V by 4 bases and J by 2 bases, and 10 bases separated the two germline ends. The CDR3 totals 13 residues.